The source of this T cell receptor beta chain is a study of T cells after somatic rescue of genetic block. Profiling relied on immunoSEQ multiplex PCR, and the TCRdb table lists in-frame clones only, not all of them. The profile shows under 150,000 clones, about 90% of them singletons. Germline V gene sequence: CDR1 SGHTA, CDR2 FQGNSA. The CDR3 length is 17 residues. The trim removed 2 bases at V and 5 bases at J, leaving 11 bases unmatched. The rearrangement joins TRBV7-2 to TRBJ2-1; 8 nucleotides align to TRBD1. This TCR was recovered from a woman aged 18-29 years. Sequencing was done on a sample of peripheral blood mononuclear cells (PBMCs). CDR3 loop: CASSLSVQGDLNNEQFF. The CDR3 DNA reads as TGTGCCAGCAGCTTATCGGTACAGGGGGACCTTAACAATGAGCAGTTCTTC.